These T cell receptor beta chains were read from a single sample in a study of blood T cell repertoires in COVID-19. TCRdb's table, derived via immunoSEQ multiplex PCR, lists solely in-frame clones and lacks some. Of 310,000 or so clones in the sample, about nine tenths were seen once. The sample taken for sequencing was peripheral blood. The receptors were gathered from a woman younger than 45 with COVID-19, enrolled during active disease. CDR3s include the opening cysteine and the closing phenylalanine or tryptophan. Fields, in order: J gene, V gene, D gene, clone size, CDR3 protein, CDR3 DNA. A D gene is named only where the DNA matches it firmly. Clone size is given for some rows only: seen once, a few or many times, or a class if the clone is expanded.

j_gene: TRBJ2-7
v_gene: TRBV5-4
d_gene: TRBD2
abundance: NA
CDR3aa: CASSLVSGRNEQYF
CDR3nt: TGTGCCAGCAGCTTGGTCAGCGGGAGAAACGAGCAGTACTTC

j_gene: TRBJ1-1
v_gene: TRBV6-2/TRBV6-3
d_gene: NA
abundance: few
CDR3aa: CASSYSFSEAFF
CDR3nt: TGTGCCAGCAGTTACTCGTTCTCTGAAGCTTTCTTT

j_gene: TRBJ1-3
v_gene: TRBV27
d_gene: NA
abundance: NA
CDR3aa: CASSLGQGNTIYF
CDR3nt: TGTGCCAGCAGTTTAGGCCAGGGAAACACCATATATTTT

j_gene: TRBJ1-2
v_gene: TRBV28
d_gene: NA
abundance: NA
CDR3aa: CASKKDTRLYGYTF
CDR3nt: TGTGCCAGCAAGAAAGACACTCGCTTATATGGCTACACCTTC

j_gene: TRBJ2-7
v_gene: TRBV5-6
d_gene: NA
abundance: NA
CDR3aa: CASSFRTFPYEQYF
CDR3nt: TGTGCCAGCAGCTTTAGGACTTTCCCCTACGAGCAGTACTTC

j_gene: TRBJ1-6
v_gene: TRBV11-1
d_gene: NA
abundance: NA
CDR3aa: CASSFGGQNNSPLHF
CDR3nt: TGTGCCAGCAGCTTCGGCGGACAGAATAATTCACCCCTCCACTTT

j_gene: TRBJ2-3
v_gene: TRBV13
d_gene: TRBD2
abundance: once
CDR3aa: CASSLSGTSTDTQYF
CDR3nt: TGTGCCAGCAGCTTAAGCGGGACCAGCACAGATACGCAGTATTTT

j_gene: TRBJ2-7
v_gene: TRBV5-6
d_gene: TRBD2
abundance: NA
CDR3aa: CASSPHLGTSGRLTYEQYF
CDR3nt: TGTGCCAGCAGCCCCCACCTGGGGACTAGCGGGAGGCTAACCTACGAGCAGTACTTC

j_gene: TRBJ1-5
v_gene: TRBV28
d_gene: NA
abundance: NA
CDR3aa: CASSPTGSQPQHF
CDR3nt: TGTGCCAGCAGTCCAACGGGGAGTCAGCCCCAGCATTTT

j_gene: TRBJ2-1
v_gene: TRBV27
d_gene: TRBD2
abundance: NA
CDR3aa: CASSHSLAGGPENEQFF
CDR3nt: TGTGCCAGCAGTCACTCCTTAGCGGGAGGGCCAGAAAATGAGCAGTTCTTC

j_gene: TRBJ2-7
v_gene: TRBV6-6
d_gene: TRBD1
abundance: NA
CDR3aa: CASSSTARGSPYEQYF
CDR3nt: TGTGCCAGCAGTTCCACCGCCAGGGGGTCCCCCTACGAGCAGTACTTC

j_gene: TRBJ1-3
v_gene: TRBV29-1
d_gene: TRBD1
abundance: NA
CDR3aa: CSVTPGQGIAGNTIYF
CDR3nt: TGCAGCGTTACACCGGGACAGGGGATCGCTGGAAACACCATATATTTT

j_gene: TRBJ2-1
v_gene: TRBV3-1/TRBV3-2
d_gene: TRBD2
abundance: NA
CDR3aa: CASSQVAGGYNNEQFF
CDR3nt: TGTGCCAGCAGCCAAGTGGCGGGAGGGTATAACAATGAGCAGTTCTTC

j_gene: TRBJ2-1
v_gene: TRBV7-3
d_gene: NA
abundance: NA
CDR3aa: CASSLTGPQVF
CDR3nt: TGTGCCAGCAGCTTAACGGGGCCCCAGGTCTTC

j_gene: TRBJ1-4
v_gene: TRBV21-1
d_gene: NA
abundance: NA
CDR3aa: CATQYYNPNEKLFF
CDR3nt: TGTGCCACCCAGTATTACAACCCTAATGAAAAACTGTTTTTT

j_gene: TRBJ2-1
v_gene: TRBV6-5
d_gene: NA
abundance: NA
CDR3aa: CASSPHRVSNNEQFF
CDR3nt: TGTGCCAGCAGTCCACACAGGGTTTCCAACAATGAGCAGTTCTTC

j_gene: TRBJ2-2
v_gene: TRBV3-1/TRBV3-2
d_gene: NA
abundance: NA
CDR3aa: CASSQDPSAGELFF
CDR3nt: TGTGCCAGCAGCCAAGACCCCTCCGCCGGGGAGCTGTTTTTT

j_gene: TRBJ2-3
v_gene: TRBV7-9
d_gene: TRBD2
abundance: NA
CDR3aa: CASSLGGTTNTDTQYF
CDR3nt: TGTGCCAGCAGCTTAGGGGGGACTACAAACACAGATACGCAGTATTTT

j_gene: TRBJ2-3
v_gene: TRBV2
d_gene: NA
abundance: once
CDR3aa: CALGGQNTDTQYF
CDR3nt: TGTGCCCTCGGAGGTCAGAACACAGATACGCAGTATTTT

j_gene: TRBJ2-1
v_gene: TRBV2
d_gene: TRBD2
abundance: NA
CDR3aa: CASSVPTSGRIEQFF
CDR3nt: TGTGCCAGCAGCGTTCCGACTAGCGGGAGAATTGAGCAGTTCTTC

j_gene: TRBJ1-2
v_gene: TRBV19
d_gene: TRBD1
abundance: NA
CDR3aa: CASSIDPQGYGYTF
CDR3nt: TGTGCCAGTAGTATAGATCCACAGGGGTATGGCTACACCTTC

j_gene: TRBJ2-7
v_gene: TRBV4-1
d_gene: NA
abundance: NA
CDR3aa: CASSHELSGHGSWEQYF
CDR3nt: TGCGCCAGCAGCCACGAATTGTCGGGACACGGGTCTTGGGAGCAGTACTTC

j_gene: TRBJ2-3
v_gene: TRBV5-4
d_gene: NA
abundance: NA
CDR3aa: CASSLGVAADTDTQYF
CDR3nt: TGTGCCAGCAGCTTGGGGGTAGCGGCAGACACAGATACGCAGTATTTT

j_gene: TRBJ1-2
v_gene: TRBV18
d_gene: NA
abundance: once
CDR3aa: CASSPPGANYGYTF
CDR3nt: TGTGCCAGCTCACCCCCCGGGGCTAACTATGGCTACACCTTC

j_gene: TRBJ1-2
v_gene: TRBV29-1
d_gene: TRBD1
abundance: NA
CDR3aa: CSDTDGTGGFYGYTF
CDR3nt: TGCAGCGATACAGATGGGACAGGGGGTTTCTATGGCTACACCTTC

j_gene: TRBJ2-7
v_gene: TRBV7-9
d_gene: NA
abundance: NA
CDR3aa: CASSLGQAGTEQYF
CDR3nt: TGTGCCAGCAGCCTCGGACAGGCGGGGACCGAGCAGTACTTC

j_gene: TRBJ1-2
v_gene: TRBV2
d_gene: TRBD1
abundance: NA
CDR3aa: CASSWTGDGYTF
CDR3nt: TGTGCCAGCAGCTGGACAGGGGATGGCTACACCTTC

j_gene: TRBJ2-3
v_gene: TRBV10-1
d_gene: NA
abundance: few
CDR3aa: CASSEYSTDTQYF
CDR3nt: TGCGCCAGCAGTGAGTACTCCACAGATACGCAGTATTTT

j_gene: TRBJ2-7
v_gene: TRBV9
d_gene: NA
abundance: NA
CDR3aa: CASSPRSGAYEQYF
CDR3nt: TGTGCCAGCAGCCCGCGAAGCGGAGCCTACGAGCAGTACTTC

j_gene: TRBJ2-1
v_gene: TRBV5-4
d_gene: TRBD2
abundance: once
CDR3aa: CASSPRGSGSRYNEQFF
CDR3nt: TGTGCCAGCAGCCCTCGAGGTAGCGGGAGTAGGTACAATGAGCAGTTCTTC

j_gene: TRBJ2-2
v_gene: TRBV12-3/TRBV12-4
d_gene: NA
abundance: NA
CDR3aa: CASSPLNTGELFF
CDR3nt: TGTGCCAGCAGTCCCCTCAACACCGGGGAGCTGTTTTTT

j_gene: TRBJ1-6
v_gene: TRBV30
d_gene: NA
abundance: NA
CDR3aa: CAWSIGNSPLHF
CDR3nt: TGTGCCTGGAGTATCGGTAATTCACCCCTCCACTTT

j_gene: TRBJ2-7
v_gene: TRBV27
d_gene: TRBD1
abundance: NA
CDR3aa: CASKRQGYEQYF
CDR3nt: TGTGCCAGCAAACGACAGGGCTACGAGCAGTACTTC